This T cell receptor beta chain was sequenced in a study of T cell responses to AZD1222 COVID-19 vaccine. Overall study context: Pooled together were second doses at about 4 or about 12 weeks. Study outcomes and limitations: Spike as a whole was targeted by vaccine-associated CD4 TCRs, dominant at 160-218 and 743-854.

Measured with immunoSEQ multiplex PCR; TCRdb has only the in-frame clones, and not every one. Found here are 100,000 to 150,000 clones, about nine tenths of them singletons; the top ten hold approximately 6.8%. The CDR3 is 16 amino acids. The germline CDR1 and CDR2 sequences are MNHNS and SASEGT. With 5 bases removed from V and 3 bases from J, the gap between germline ends came to 16 bases. In the case of this clone: No antigen is known for it.

This specimen consisted of peripheral blood, obtained on day 0 of AZD1222 vaccination. The V call is TRBV6-1, the J call TRBJ2-2; D perhaps matches TRBD1 (6 bases). The clonotype was recovered from an adult in good health. The CDR3 protein is CASSKGQRVHTGELFF. The CDR3 DNA sequence: TGTGCCAGCAGTAAAGGACAGAGGGTTCACACCGGGGAGCTGTTTTTT.